This T cell receptor (beta chain) was retrieved from a study of T cells in Graves' hyperthyroidism and ophthalmopathy. General study points: Ophthalmopathy onset followed model prediction by a median roughly six months.

V shed 6 bases and J 1 base; nucleotides not matched to a gene: 6. The germline V gene encodes CDR1 PRHDT and CDR2 FYEKMQ (reference sequence). The CDR3 is made up of 14 amino acids. Amplification of TCR beta CDR3 regions was performed using RNA transcripts as template. Carried out on the TCR CDR3, a first-round RT-PCR used the HTBI primer set. A single record per CDR3 protein comes from TCRdb applying MiXCR to the multiplex PCR reads. The repertoire has hundreds of thousands of distinct CDR3 sequences, about 14% of them found once; the top ten carry around 13%. This clonotype appeared a few times. What it recognizes is unknown. A much larger clone lies a single base off, so this may be a read error. Not enrolled were patients with uncontrolled infection, other autoimmune disease, pregnancy or lactation. For the diagnoses, clinical symptoms, serum thyroxine and TRAb, thyroid ultrasound and orbital computed tomography were used.

This chain links TRBV13 with TRBJ2-7; 7 bases fit TRBD2. The specimen was blood. The TCR was taken from a woman aged 45-59 years with Graves' ophthalmopathy. The DNA of the CDR3 is TGTGCCAGCAGTTCTAGCGGAGCTTCCTACGAGCAGTACTTC. Amino acid sequence: CASSSSGASYEQYF.